Listed below are T cell receptor beta chains from one sample, sequenced in a study of T cell responses to AZD1222 COVID-19 vaccine. Method: immunoSEQ multiplex PCR; TCRdb's copy keeps in-frame clones and lacks some. The table has about 170,000 clones, 85% to 90% seen once; the top ten hold 6.9%. Sequencing was performed on peripheral blood, taken on day 0 of AZD1222 vaccination. The receptors were sampled from an adult in good health. Each CDR3 is given with its conserved first and last residue. D genes are given only for firm matches. Rows may omit the clone size; those that give it use once, few, many or a size class.

j_gene: TRBJ1-2; d_gene: -; v_gene: TRBV5-1; abundance: -; CDR3aa: CASSQKGPQSYGYTF; CDR3nt: TGCGCCAGCAGCCAAAAGGGACCACAAAGCTATGGCTACACCTTC
j_gene: TRBJ2-5; d_gene: -; v_gene: TRBV7-9; abundance: -; CDR3aa: CASSPVSETQYF; CDR3nt: TGTGCCAGCAGCCCCGTTTCAGAGACCCAGTACTTC
j_gene: TRBJ2-5; d_gene: -; v_gene: TRBV5-1; abundance: -; CDR3aa: CASSFGQPQETQYF; CDR3nt: TGCGCCAGCAGCTTTGGCCAACCACAAGAGACCCAGTACTTC
j_gene: TRBJ2-5; d_gene: -; v_gene: TRBV7-3; abundance: -; CDR3aa: CASSLRPRETQYF; CDR3nt: TGTGCCAGCAGCTTAAGACCGCGAGAGACCCAGTACTTC
j_gene: TRBJ1-5; d_gene: -; v_gene: TRBV28; abundance: -; CDR3aa: CASSVGVSNQPQHF; CDR3nt: TGTGCCAGCAGTGTCGGGGTAAGCAATCAGCCCCAGCATTTT
j_gene: TRBJ2-2; d_gene: TRBD1; v_gene: TRBV10-3; abundance: -; CDR3aa: CAITGTDPNTGELFF; CDR3nt: TGTGCCATCACCGGGACAGACCCGAACACCGGGGAGCTGTTTTTT
j_gene: TRBJ2-3; d_gene: -; v_gene: TRBV9; abundance: -; CDR3aa: CASSAQPPWGTDTQYF; CDR3nt: TGTGCCAGCAGCGCTCAACCGCCTTGGGGCACAGATACGCAGTATTTT
j_gene: TRBJ1-1; d_gene: -; v_gene: TRBV11-1; abundance: -; CDR3aa: CASSLGPANTEAFF; CDR3nt: TGTGCCAGCAGCTTGGGGCCAGCGAACACTGAAGCTTTCTTT
j_gene: TRBJ2-2; d_gene: TRBD2; v_gene: TRBV6-5; abundance: -; CDR3aa: CASNGRATGELFF; CDR3nt: TGTGCCAGCAATGGGAGGGCCACCGGGGAGCTGTTTTTT
j_gene: TRBJ2-3; d_gene: -; v_gene: TRBV7-8; abundance: -; CDR3aa: CASSLKRGATDTQYF; CDR3nt: TGTGCCAGCAGCTTAAAACGGGGGGCCACAGATACGCAGTATTTT
j_gene: TRBJ2-5; d_gene: -; v_gene: TRBV6-6; abundance: -; CDR3aa: CASSYGRVQETQYF; CDR3nt: TGTGCCAGCAGTTACGGCCGGGTCCAAGAGACCCAGTACTTC
j_gene: TRBJ2-3; d_gene: TRBD2; v_gene: TRBV30; abundance: -; CDR3aa: CAWSGTGGPDTQYF; CDR3nt: TGTGCCTGGAGTGGTACGGGGGGACCAGATACGCAGTATTTT
j_gene: TRBJ1-5; d_gene: -; v_gene: TRBV7-2; abundance: -; CDR3aa: CASSFGGRQPQHF; CDR3nt: TGTGCCAGCAGCTTTGGGGGTCGTCAGCCCCAGCATTTT
j_gene: TRBJ1-1; d_gene: -; v_gene: TRBV18; abundance: -; CDR3aa: CASSPEMNTEAFF; CDR3nt: TGTGCCAGCTCACCCGAGATGAACACTGAAGCTTTCTTT
j_gene: TRBJ2-3; d_gene: TRBD2; v_gene: TRBV4-2; abundance: -; CDR3aa: CASSQVGSTTSGGFTDTQYF; CDR3nt: TGTGCCAGCAGCCAAGTAGGAAGTACTACTAGCGGGGGATTCACAGATACGCAGTATTTT
j_gene: TRBJ1-1; d_gene: -; v_gene: TRBV6-2/TRBV6-3; abundance: -; CDR3aa: CASSPPRGTSEAFF; CDR3nt: TGTGCCAGCAGCCCCCCTAGGGGTACCTCTGAAGCTTTCTTT
j_gene: TRBJ1-5; d_gene: -; v_gene: TRBV4-2; abundance: -; CDR3aa: CASSPDYERAHSNQPQHF; CDR3nt: TGTGCCAGCAGCCCAGATTACGAGAGGGCCCATAGCAATCAGCCCCAGCATTTT
j_gene: TRBJ2-7; d_gene: -; v_gene: TRBV11-1; abundance: -; CDR3aa: CASSSTGTSYEQYF; CDR3nt: TGTGCCAGCAGCTCCACAGGGACGAGCTACGAGCAGTACTTC
j_gene: TRBJ1-5; d_gene: -; v_gene: TRBV30; abundance: -; CDR3aa: CAWSDLKKTSNQPQHF; CDR3nt: TGTGCCTGGAGTGATCTCAAGAAAACCAGCAATCAGCCCCAGCATTTT
j_gene: TRBJ1-2; d_gene: -; v_gene: TRBV7-2; abundance: -; CDR3aa: CASSLDPGYGYTF; CDR3nt: TGTGCCAGCAGCTTAGATCCAGGGTATGGCTACACCTTC
j_gene: TRBJ2-3; d_gene: TRBD2; v_gene: TRBV27; abundance: once; CDR3aa: CASSASAGERGDTQYF; CDR3nt: TGTGCCAGCAGTGCCTCAGCGGGGGAAAGGGGAGATACGCAGTATTTT
j_gene: TRBJ1-1; d_gene: -; v_gene: TRBV28; abundance: -; CDR3aa: CASSLGIRMNPTEAFF; CDR3nt: TGTGCCAGCAGTTTAGGTATCAGGATGAACCCCACTGAAGCTTTCTTT
j_gene: TRBJ2-3; d_gene: TRBD2; v_gene: TRBV5-1; abundance: -; CDR3aa: CASSLGSGGARDTQYF; CDR3nt: TGCGCCAGCAGCTTGGGGAGCGGGGGGGCCCGGGATACGCAGTATTTT
j_gene: TRBJ2-5; d_gene: -; v_gene: TRBV9; abundance: -; CDR3aa: CASSVGGNQETQYF; CDR3nt: TGTGCCAGCAGCGTAGGTGGGAACCAAGAGACCCAGTACTTC
j_gene: TRBJ2-2; d_gene: -; v_gene: TRBV2; abundance: -; CDR3aa: CASNPSATGELFF; CDR3nt: TGTGCCAGCAATCCCTCGGCAACCGGGGAGCTGTTTTTT
j_gene: TRBJ2-5; d_gene: -; v_gene: TRBV7-9; abundance: -; CDR3aa: CASRHIGGETQYF; CDR3nt: TGTGCCAGCAGACATATAGGGGGAGAGACCCAGTACTTC
j_gene: TRBJ2-5; d_gene: TRBD1; v_gene: TRBV5-1; abundance: -; CDR3aa: CASSWTGQETQYF; CDR3nt: TGCGCCAGCAGCTGGACAGGGCAAGAGACCCAGTACTTC
j_gene: TRBJ2-3; d_gene: -; v_gene: TRBV6-1; abundance: -; CDR3aa: CASSERGRTDTQYF; CDR3nt: TGTGCCAGCAGTGAAAGGGGTAGGACAGATACGCAGTATTTT